The clone carrying this T cell receptor (beta chain) was detected many times. Its antigen is unidentified. These data come from a study of human T cells and chemical hapten exposure. Study at large: Yields of TCR per sample differed, chiefly owing to small differences in pooled library volume.

Overall study findings and caveats: Every donor had alopecia, and their immune response may therefore differ from healthy people's.

The V gene end was trimmed by 5 bases and the J gene end by 0 bases; junction bases not matched to a gene: 3. The CDR3 totals 13 residues. From germline, CDR1 is GTSNPN and CDR2 SVGIG (reference sequence). Time point denoted: pre-sensitization, week 0. Described treatment: therapeutic diphenylcyclopropenone sensitization with weekly scalp DPC. It was the library that attached unique molecular identifiers to individual cDNA molecules. From the RACE reads, TCRdb called clonotypes with MiXCR, one entry per CDR3 protein. This table holds 30,000 to 40,000 distinct CDR3 sequences, 7.5% to 9% found once. The TCR originated in a woman between 50 and 59 years old with alopecia areata. Some clones in this sample may be carry-over from other donors' samples. The material sequenced was whole blood, taken in connection with sensitization to the hapten diphenylcyclopropenone (DPC). This rearrangement joins TRBV30 to TRBJ2-7, with 8 bases lining up with TRBD1. The CDR3 protein is CAWETGASYEQYF. The DNA for the CDR3 is TGTGCCTGGGAGACAGGGGCCTCCTACGAGCAGTACTTC.